Each of the 10 T cell receptor beta chains below was sequenced from the same sample in a study of blood T cell repertoires in COVID-19. TCRdb's table, derived via immunoSEQ multiplex PCR, lists solely in-frame clones and lacks some. The repertoire holds some 210,000 clones, with approximately 80% as singletons. The sequencing input was PBMCs or T cells enriched from blood (not recorded which). The origin of the receptors is a woman in her forties or fifties with acute COVID-19.

V usage is TRBV4-1 and J usage is TRBJ2-1, with a weak D call TRBD1 (7 bases). There are 15 residues in the CDR3. Germline V CDR1 and CDR2: MGHRA, YSYEKL. The V gene lost 0 bases and the J gene lost 3 bases, with 9 bases spanning the gap. CDR3 sequence reads: CASSQDRGVYNEQFF. For the CDR3, the DNA is TGCGCCAGCAGCCAAGACAGGGGGGTCTACAATGAGCAGTTCTTC.

The genes are TRBV27 and TRBJ2-5; TRBD2 matches 13 bases. Unmatched junction bases numbered 7, after V lost 3 bases and J lost 6 bases. Looked up from germline, CDR1 is MNHEY and CDR2 is SMNVEV (reference sequence). This CDR3 comprises 16 residues. Here the CDR3 reads CASSFLLAGGPKTQYF. The CDR3 DNA follows: TGTGCCAGCAGTTTTCTACTAGCGGGAGGGCCAAAGACCCAGTACTTC.

The chain combines TRBV6-7 with TRBJ2-2, with 10 positions matching TRBD2. Being an ORF, TRBV6-7 has a function that is uncertain. V shed 5 bases, J shed 3 bases, and the junction held 21 bases outside the gene matches. The CDR3 loop spans 21 amino acids. The CDR3 DNA is TGTGCCAGCAGTCTCGGACAGTGTAAGACTAGCGGGCTATTACACACCGGGGAGCTGTTTTTT. This translates into CASSLGQCKTSGLLHTGELFF.

The chain uses TRBV9 and TRBJ2-5; maybe TRBD2 (6 bases). Germline loops: CDR1 SGDLS, CDR2 YYNGEE. V lost 2 bases and J lost 5, with 13 bases in between. CDR3 length equals 14 residues. The CDR3 DNA reads as TGTGCCAGCAGCGTCTCGGGGAGGAGCGAGACCCAGTACTTC. This translates into CASSVSGRSETQYF.

The V and J genes are TRBV10-3 and TRBJ2-2; D is unclear. The CDR3 is made up of 15 amino acids. The germline CDR1 and CDR2 sequences are ENHRY and SYGVKD. V lost 4 bases and J 0 bases, leaving 9 bases between the germline ends. The CDR3: CAISADITNTGELFF. The CDR3 nucleotides are TGTGCCATCAGTGCTGACATAACGAACACCGGGGAGCTGTTTTTT.

The chain employs TRBV3-1 (or the pseudogene TRBV3-2) and TRBJ1-4; the D is unclear. The CDR3 runs to 15 residues. From germline, CDR1 is LGHDT and CDR2 YNNKEL (reference sequence). Trimming pared 5 bases from V and 4 bases from J, leaving 14 bases between. CDR3: CASSDSGLSNEKLFF. CDR3 DNA sequence: TGTGCCAGCAGCGACTCAGGACTGAGTAATGAAAAACTGTTTTTT.

The V call is TRBV4-1, the J call TRBJ2-2; TRBD2 matches 8 bases. J lost 4 bases, V lost 1 base, and 5 bases had no gene match. CDR1 and CDR2 (germline): MGHRA, YSYEKL. This CDR3 has 16 amino acids. DNA for the CDR3: TGCGCCAGCAGCCAAGCCCCTAGCGGGCCCACCGGGGAGCTGTTTTTT. Residues: CASSQAPSGPTGELFF.

This chain uses TRBV12-3 or TRBV12-4 with TRBJ1-6; no clear D gene. Trimming cost V 6 bases and J 7 bases, with 4 bases left between them. The CDR3 spans 11 residues. CDR3 in amino acids: CASSLNSPLHF. In nucleotides, the CDR3 is TGTGCCAGCAGCCTCAATTCACCCCTCCACTTT.

The V gene is TRBV7-6, the J gene TRBJ1-2; perhaps TRBD1 as D (5 bases). Germline values: CDR1 SGHVS, CDR2 FNYEAQ. The ends were cut back, 1 base at V and 2 bases at J, with 11 bases in the middle. This CDR3 comprises 15 residues. The CDR3 bases are TGTGCCAGCAGCTTAGTTTCAGGGTCCAACTATGGCTACACCTTC. Encoded protein: CASSLVSGSNYGYTF. Variable domain in full (rest from reference TRBV7-6 and TRBJ1-2): GAGVSQSPRYKVTKRGQDVALRCDPISGHVSLYWYRQALGQGPEFLTYFNYEAQQDKSGLPNDRFSAERPEGSISTLTIQRTEQRDSAMYRCASSLVSGSNYGYTFGSGTRLTVV.

The V gene is TRBV7-9, the J gene TRBJ1-1; tentative D call: TRBD1 (5 bases). Trimming cost V 2 bases and J 2 bases, with 9 bases left between them. CDR1 is SEHNR, CDR2 FQNEAQ, per germline (reference sequence). The CDR3 loop spans 14 amino acids. The CDR3 is CASSLTQGNTEAFF. CDR3 nucleotide sequence: TGTGCCAGCAGCTTAACCCAGGGTAACACTGAAGCTTTCTTT.